The 21 T cell receptor beta chains below all came from one sample that was sequenced in a study of blood T cell repertoires in COVID-19. The protocol was immunoSEQ multiplex PCR, while the TCRdb copy is restricted to in-frame clones and leaves out a portion. The sample holds around 68,000 clones, 70% to 85% seen once. The specimen was peripheral blood. The receptors stem from a woman between 45 and 60 years old with acute or convalescent COVID-19.

V and J are TRBV6-1 and TRBJ1-5; 10 bases match TRBD1. This CDR3 contains 18 residues. CDR1 and CDR2 from the germline V gene are MNHNS and SASEGT. With 2 bases clipped from V and 1 base from J, the junction kept 8 bases outside the gene matches. The CDR3 coding sequence is TGTGCCAGCAGTGAACCATGGGGGACAGGGGTGAGCAATCAGCCCCAGCATTTT. It is translated as CASSEPWGTGVSNQPQHF.

The chain uses TRBV11-2 and TRBJ2-3; 7 bases line up with TRBD2. CDR3 size: 17 residues. The V gene's germline CDR1 is SGHAT and CDR2 FQNNGV. V lost 5 bases to trimming and J lost 0 bases; unmatched junction nucleotides: 11. The CDR3 spells CASSRRTGGPSTDTQYF. The DNA of the CDR3 is TGTGCCAGCAGCCGCCGAACGGGGGGTCCTAGCACAGATACGCAGTATTTT.

The chain recombines TRBV7-2 with TRBJ1-4; D is ambiguous. The V and J ends lost 5 bases and 0 bases respectively, with 13 bases between them. This CDR3 comprises 16 residues. CDR1 is SGHTA and CDR2 is FQGNSA in the germline V gene. The CDR3 loop is CASSQQAYATNEKLFF. As DNA, the CDR3 is TGTGCCAGCAGCCAGCAGGCATATGCAACTAATGAAAAACTGTTTTTT.

The J gene is TRBJ2-1, the V gene TRBV6-2 or TRBV6-3, with 7 bases matching TRBD2. V shed 4 bases and J 8 bases; nucleotides not matched to a gene: 8. Germline CDR1 is MNHEY and CDR2 is SVGEGT. This CDR3 is built from 14 residues. The CDR3 DNA is TGTGCCAGCAGTTCGGGGCGGGAGTCCCATGAGCAGTTCTTC. This gives the protein CASSSGRESHEQFF.

This rearrangement joins TRBV5-6 to TRBJ2-7; maybe TRBD2 (5 bases). Trimming stripped 5 bases from V and 0 bases from J, with 15 bases between. CDR1 and CDR2 from the germline V gene are SGHDT and YYEEEE. The CDR3 length is 15 residues. CDR3: CASSSGILTSYEQYF. The CDR3 DNA is TGTGCCAGCAGTTCCGGGATATTAACCTCCTACGAGCAGTACTTC.

This clone was picked up a small number of times. This sequence joins TRBV11-1 and TRBJ2-7; D remains ambiguous. Germline-derived CDR1 and CDR2 are SGHAT and FQDESV (reference sequence). V was clipped by 2 bases and J by 5 bases, with 10 bases between them. The length of the CDR3 is 13 residues. The CDR3 coding sequence is TGTGCCAGCAGCTTACGAGGTATCGACGAGCAGTACTTC. Its translation is CASSLRGIDEQYF.

The gene calls are TRBV19 and TRBJ1-1, with D perhaps matching TRBD1 (6 bases). V lost 6 bases and J lost 1, with 21 bases in between. This CDR3 region has 17 residues. Germline CDR1 is LNHDA and CDR2 is SQIVND (reference sequence). DNA of the CDR3: TGTGCCAGTAGCCCACTTTTACTCCAGACAGGGAACACTGAAGCTTTCTTT. Translating gives CASSPLLLQTGNTEAFF.

The chain has TRBV28 and TRBJ1-2; D might be TRBD1 (5 bases). The germline V gene has CDR1 MDHEN and CDR2 SYDVKM. Trimming removed 4 bases at V and 0 bases at J, with 12 bases between. This CDR3 is 15 amino acids long. CDR3 region: CASSSGVGTNYGYTF. For the CDR3, the DNA is TGTGCCAGCAGTTCGGGGGTTGGGACTAACTATGGCTACACCTTC.

DNA for the CDR3: TGTGCCAGCAGTCTCATCCCGTTGCGGGGCAGCCCGGCAGAGACCCAGTACTTC. This codes for CASSLIPLRGSPAETQYF. The chain has TRBV6-2 or TRBV6-3 and TRBJ2-5; perhaps TRBD2 as D (6 bases). The germline CDR1 and CDR2 sequences are MNHEY and SVGEGT. This CDR3 spans 18 amino acids. V dropped 5 bases and J dropped 4 bases, with 26 bases sitting between them.

The CDR3 sequence is CSVVGGGGSTDTQYF. CDR3 in DNA: TGCAGCGTTGTTGGGGGAGGGGGTAGCACAGATACGCAGTATTTT. The rearrangement joins TRBV29-1 to TRBJ2-3; the D gene is possibly TRBD2 (7 bases). The CDR3 consists of 15 residues. Germline CDR1 reads SQVTM; CDR2 reads ANQGSEA. Trimming took 4 bases from V and 0 from J, leaving 14 bases between them.

The chain combines TRBV28 with TRBJ1-5, with 12 bases that match TRBD1. The CDR3 totals 16 residues. The germline V gene has CDR1 MDHEN and CDR2 SYDVKM. V lost 6 bases to trimming and J lost 6 bases; unmatched junction nucleotides: 9. The CDR3 loop is CASSSPGTGGVQPQHF. CDR3 coding DNA: TGTGCCAGCAGCTCACCCGGGACAGGGGGCGTTCAGCCCCAGCATTTT.

This rearrangement joins TRBV24-1 to TRBJ1-6; 7 bases are shared with TRBD1. CDR1 KGHDR and CDR2 SFDVKD come from the germline V gene. There are 15 residues in the CDR3. After removal of 2 bases from V and 9 bases from J, the junction contained 6 bases not matched to a gene. CDR3 nucleotide sequence: TGTGCCACCAGTGATTGGGTGGACAGGCGTTCACCCCTCCACTTT. As protein: CATSDWVDRRSPLHF.

The chain employs TRBV5-1 and TRBJ2-7; weak D call: TRBD2 (5 bases). CDR3 length: 14 amino acids. V was clipped by 2 bases and J by 5 bases, with 14 bases between them. Germline V gene lookup returns CDR1 SGHRS and CDR2 YFSETQ. The CDR3 bases are TGCGCCAGCAGCTTCGAGGGCTCTCGGAACGAGCAGTACTTC. Protein sequence: CASSFEGSRNEQYF.

This sequence joins TRBV5-5 and TRBJ1-6; possibly TRBD1 for D (6 bases). CDR1 and CDR2 (germline): SGHKS, YYEKEE (reference sequence). V shed 4 bases and J shed 0 bases, with 17 bases lying between them. This CDR3 comprises 18 residues. The CDR3 sequence is CASSNTGHPSSYNSPLHF. The CDR3 DNA reads as TGTGCCAGCAGCAATACGGGACATCCGAGCTCCTATAATTCACCCCTCCACTTT.

The chain couples TRBV18 to TRBJ1-4; D remains unclear. V lost 3 bases and J lost 5, with 7 bases in between. CDR3 size: 13 residues. Germline V CDR1 and CDR2: KGHSH, LQKENI. The CDR3, as DNA: TGTGCCAGCTCACCGGCGGGGAATGAAAAACTGTTTTTT. This sequence encodes CASSPAGNEKLFF.

The genes are TRBV6-5 and TRBJ1-1, with D maybe TRBD1 (5 bases). CDR3 length: 12 amino acids. Germline V CDR1 and CDR2: MNHEY, SVGAGI. V was pared by 7 bases and J by 4 bases, with 10 bases between. The CDR3 spells CASTGFLTEAFF. The CDR3 DNA reads as TGTGCCAGCACAGGGTTCCTCACTGAAGCTTTCTTT.

A single count supports this clone. This rearrangement joins TRBV3-1 (or the pseudogene TRBV3-2) to TRBJ2-1; D gene uncertain. From germline, CDR1 is LGHDT and CDR2 YNNKEL (reference sequence). Trimming cost V 3 bases and J 0 bases, with 6 bases left between them. The CDR3 is 14 residues long. CDR3 nucleotide sequence: TGTGCCAGCAGCCACCGTTACTCCTACAATGAGCAGTTCTTC. This codes for CASSHRYSYNEQFF.

This chain uses TRBV6-4 with TRBJ2-3; 9 positions match TRBD2. Germline V gene lookup returns CDR1 MRHNA and CDR2 SNTAGT. V trimming: 5 bases; J trimming: 6 bases; junction bases outside the gene matches: 9. CDR3 length: 15 amino acids. The CDR3: CASSLVAGAWDTQYF. As DNA, the CDR3 is TGTGCCAGCAGTCTTGTAGCGGGGGCTTGGGATACGCAGTATTTT.

The CDR3 loop is CAIRQFDSQMNTEAFF. CDR3 DNA: TGTGCCATCAGGCAATTTGACAGTCAGATGAACACTGAAGCTTTCTTT. The chain is built from TRBV10-3 and TRBJ1-1; TRBD1 might be the D (5 bases). There are 16 residues in the CDR3. Germline loops: CDR1 ENHRY, CDR2 SYGVKD. The germline V and J ends were trimmed by 6 bases and 0 bases, with 17 bases remaining between them.

The chain couples TRBV6-5 to TRBJ2-3, with 9 nucleotides matching TRBD2. The CDR3 consists of 16 residues. Trimming took 1 base from V and 4 from J; bases not matched to a gene: 6. Germline CDR1 and CDR2: MNHEY and SVGAGI. CDR3 residues: CASSYFSGGGADTQYF. The CDR3 region has the DNA TGTGCCAGCAGTTACTTTAGCGGGGGTGGAGCAGATACGCAGTATTTT.

This clone was observed a single time. The V call is TRBV4-3, the J call TRBJ2-1; D gene unclear. The CDR3 length is 15 residues. V gave up 1 base and J gave up 0 bases, with 7 bases separating them. Germline CDR1 is LGHNA and CDR2 is YSLEER. CDR3 in amino acids: CASSQVESSYNEQFF. CDR3 DNA sequence: TGCGCCAGCAGCCAAGTGGAGAGCTCCTACAATGAGCAGTTCTTC.